This TCR beta chain was obtained from a study of early T cells in non-severe SARS-CoV-2 infection. CDR1 and CDR2 from the germline V gene are SQVTM and ANQGSEA. The CDR3 is made up of 11 amino acids. Trimming shortened V by 7 bases and J by 5 bases, and 8 bases separated the two germline ends. TCRdb used MiXCR to reprocess the 5' RACE reads, holding one entry per CDR3 protein. The sample records some 96,000 distinct CDR3 sequences, about 10% being singletons. Concerning this clonotype itself: The antigen remains undetermined.

Findings and limits, study-wide: Matching against VDJdb likely underestimated virus-specific expansions, favoring anti-spike CD8.

The J gene is TRBJ1-4, the V gene TRBV29-1, with a possible D match to TRBD1 (6 bases). The sequenced sample was whole blood, obtained at baseline. The sequence came from an adult who was a healthcare worker with PCR-confirmed SARS-CoV-2 infection or an uninfected control (not recorded which). The DNA of the CDR3 is TGCAGCGGGACAGAGAATGAAAAACTGTTTTTT. It codes for CSGTENEKLFF.